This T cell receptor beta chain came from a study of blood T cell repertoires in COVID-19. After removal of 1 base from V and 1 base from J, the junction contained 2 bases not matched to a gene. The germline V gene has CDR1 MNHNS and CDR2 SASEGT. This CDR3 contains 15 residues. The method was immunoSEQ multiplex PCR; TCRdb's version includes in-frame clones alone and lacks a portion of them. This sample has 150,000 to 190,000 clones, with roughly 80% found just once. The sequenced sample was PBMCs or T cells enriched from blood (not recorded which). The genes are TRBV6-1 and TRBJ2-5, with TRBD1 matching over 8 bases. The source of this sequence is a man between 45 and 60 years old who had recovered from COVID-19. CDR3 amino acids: CASSEVTGGQETQYF. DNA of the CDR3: TGTGCCAGCAGTGAAGTTACAGGGGGCCAAGAGACCCAGTACTTC.